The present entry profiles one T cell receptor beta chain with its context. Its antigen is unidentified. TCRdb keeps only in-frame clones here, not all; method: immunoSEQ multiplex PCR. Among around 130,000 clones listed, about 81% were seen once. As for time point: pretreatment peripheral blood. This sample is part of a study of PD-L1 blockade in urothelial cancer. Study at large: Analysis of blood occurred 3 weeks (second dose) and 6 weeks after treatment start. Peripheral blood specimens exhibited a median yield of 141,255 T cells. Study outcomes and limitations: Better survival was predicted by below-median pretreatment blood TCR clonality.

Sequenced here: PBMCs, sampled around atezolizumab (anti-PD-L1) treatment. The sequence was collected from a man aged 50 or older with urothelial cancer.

CDR3 amino acids: CASSLVSGVYGYTF. In DNA, the CDR3 is TGTGCCAGCAGCTTAGTGTCAGGGGTCTATGGCTACACCTTC. The V call is TRBV11-2, the J call TRBJ1-2; TRBD1 is a possible D gene (6 bases). CDR3 length: 14 amino acids. Germline V gene lookup returns CDR1 SGHAT and CDR2 FQNNGV. Trimming took 1 base from V and 4 from J, leaving 10 bases between them.